Shown below are 14 T cell receptor beta chains from a single sample sequenced in a study of cytomegalovirus exposure and HLA in healthy donors. Use of 60 Vbeta and 13 Jbeta primers characterized the PCR. Profiled with immunoSEQ multiplex PCR; TCRdb holds only in-frame clones, not every one. Here the sample spans about 130,000 clones, 74% being singletons. Material for sequencing was PBMCs. The receptors here all came from a woman between 50 and 59 years old in good health and CMV-seropositive.

The rearrangement links TRBV10-3 to TRBJ2-5, with D tentatively TRBD1 (5 bases). The J call may be faulty, since TRBJ2-7 better matches the DNA end. The germline V gene has CDR1 ENHRY and CDR2 SYGVKD. CDR3 length: 14 amino acids. In DNA, the CDR3 is TGTGCCATCAGTGAGCCTTCGGACAATTACGAGCAGTACTTC. Its translation is CAISEPSDNYEQYF.

A note on this clone: A read error may account for a junction end that differs from germline. The chain combines TRBV5-1 with TRBJ2-2; TRBD2 is a possible D gene (7 bases). The CDR3 runs to 16 residues. CDR1 and CDR2 (germline): SGHRS, YFSETQ. CDR3 in amino acids: CASSLSTGGGHRGAVF. CDR3 DNA: TGCGCCAGCAGCTTGTCGACAGGCGGGGGACACCGGGGAGCTGTTTTT.

V and J are TRBV7-3 and TRBJ2-3; 7 bases are a match to TRBD1. The CDR3 runs to 15 residues. V lost 2 bases and J lost 1; bases outside the gene matches: 3. CDR1 is SGHTA, CDR2 FQGTGA, per germline. The DNA of the CDR3 is TGTGCCAGCAGCTTATCAACAGGGGGCACAGATACGCAGTATTTT. Protein sequence: CASSLSTGGTDTQYF.

CDR3 nucleotides: TGTGCCTGGAGTAGGGACAGCTACCGGAATTCACCCCTCCACTTT. It specifies CAWSRDSYRNSPLHF. The genes are TRBV30 and TRBJ1-6, with TRBD1 matching 7 bases. V trimming: 2 bases; J trimming: 7 bases; junction bases outside the gene matches: 8. The CDR3 runs to 15 residues. Germline V gives CDR1 GTSNPN, CDR2 SVGIG (reference sequence).

This clone was found once. The V gene is TRBV2, the J gene TRBJ1-2, with D uncertain. This CDR3 comprises 14 residues. Germline V gene sequence: CDR1 SNHLY, CDR2 FYNNEI. Trimming shortened V by 6 bases and J by 0 bases, and 11 bases separated the two germline ends. In DNA, the CDR3 is TGTGCCAGCAGGAGGATAGCCCCTAACTATGGCTACACCTTC. Protein: CASRRIAPNYGYTF.

The chain combines TRBV9 with TRBJ2-2; TRBD1 might be the D (6 bases). The CDR3 covers 15 residues. V shed 5 bases and J shed 4 bases, with 15 bases lying between them. Germline assignment: CDR1 SGDLS and CDR2 YYNGEE. CDR3 DNA: TGTGCCAGCAGAAAAACAGAAGGGGGCACCGGGGAGCTGTTTTTT. The encoded protein is CASRKTEGGTGELFF.

This chain uses TRBV27 with TRBJ1-4; D is unclear. Germline lookup yields CDR1 MNHEY and CDR2 SMNVEV (reference sequence). The CDR3 loop spans 18 amino acids. Trimming shortened V by 5 bases and J by 10 bases, and 29 bases separated the two germline ends. Here the CDR3 DNA reads TGTGCCAGCAGTCAGCTAGCCCTTAGGACCCCCGTTTCAGGAAAACTGTTTTTT. This gives the protein CASSQLALRTPVSGKLFF.

The chain employs TRBV6-5 and TRBJ1-5; a possible D gene is TRBD1 (6 bases). The CDR3 is made up of 15 amino acids. Germline V CDR1 and CDR2: MNHEY, SVGAGI. V was trimmed by 7 bases and J by 3 bases, leaving 16 bases between them. CDR3 DNA: TGTGCCAGCAACTCAGGACAGAATTACAATCAGCCCCAGCATTTT. Translating it yields CASNSGQNYNQPQHF.

The V call is TRBV19, the J call TRBJ2-5; tentatively, D is TRBD2 (7 bases). CDR1 LNHDA and CDR2 SQIVND come from the germline V gene (reference sequence). The length of the CDR3 is 15 residues. V dropped 5 bases and J dropped 5 bases, with 18 bases sitting between them. The CDR3 coding sequence is TGTGCCAGTAGTGAGATCGGGGGGCCGAGTGAGACCCAGTACTTC. It translates to CASSEIGGPSETQYF.

In the case of this clone: The junction shows a germline mismatch at one end, possibly a read error. V is TRBV7-9 and J is TRBJ2-3; the D gene is possibly TRBD2 (6 bases). From germline, CDR1 is SEHNR and CDR2 FQNEAQ (reference sequence). CDR3 length: 14 amino acids. The CDR3 loop reads CSSSFAGSTDTQYF. As DNA, the CDR3 is TGTTCCAGCAGCTTTGCGGGGAGCACAGATACGCAGTATTTT.

The DNA for the CDR3 is TGTGCTAGTGGTTTGGTACAAGGGGTTAACACCGGGGAGCTGTTTTTT. It translates to CASGLVQGVNTGELFF. This chain connects TRBV12-5 to TRBJ2-2; TRBD1 might be the D (5 bases). The CDR3 has 16 residues. V was trimmed by 0 bases and J by 2 bases, leaving 10 bases between them. From germline, CDR1 is LGHNT and CDR2 FRNRAP.

The rearrangement links TRBV30 to TRBJ1-2; 10 positions match TRBD1. V lost 8 bases to trimming and J lost 9 bases; unmatched junction nucleotides: 12. CDR3 length equals 13 residues. Germline V gene sequence: CDR1 GTSNPN, CDR2 SVGIG (reference sequence). The CDR3, as DNA: TGTGCCGTTGGACAGGGGGTAAAGGGCCGCTACACCTTC. Translated, it gives CAVGQGVKGRYTF. Full variable domain (rest looked up from reference TRBV30 and TRBJ1-2): SQTIHQWPATLVQPVGSPLSLECTVEGTSNPNLYWYRQAAGRGLQLLFYSVGIGQISSEVPQNLSASRPQDRQFILSSKKLLLSDSGFYLCAVGQGVKGRYTFGSGTRLTVV.

The chain has TRBV11-2 and TRBJ2-7; tentatively, D is TRBD1 (5 bases). This CDR3 is built from 14 residues. Trimming cost V 2 bases and J 4 bases, with 12 bases left between them. Germline V lookup: CDR1 SGHAT, CDR2 FQNNGV. DNA of the CDR3: TGTGCCAGCAGCTTATCCCGACAGTTTTACGAGCAGTACTTC. Protein sequence: CASSLSRQFYEQYF.

This clone was seen once. V and J are TRBV11-3 and TRBJ1-1; D unclear. The length of the CDR3 is 14 residues. The V and J ends lost 1 base and 1 base respectively, with 7 bases between them. Germline assignment: CDR1 SGHNT and CDR2 YENEEA. The DNA for the CDR3 is TGTGCCAGCAGCTTAGGGGCGGGGAACACTGAAGCTTTCTTT. Its translation: CASSLGAGNTEAFF.